This T cell receptor (beta chain) was obtained from a study of shared clonotypes between healthy human individuals. Naivety among CD8 cells was defined by CD45RO negativity and positive CCR7 selection, thereby excluding terminally differentiated effector memory CD45RA+ cells. Germline-derived CDR1 and CDR2 are MNHEY and SMNVEV (reference sequence). CDR3 length: 15 amino acids. Trimming removed 5 bases at V and 5 bases at J, with 18 bases between. Assay used: immunoSEQ multiplex PCR; TCRdb lists only in-frame clones, some missing. The table has hundreds of thousands of clones, roughly 94% seen once. V and J are TRBV27 and TRBJ1-2, with D perhaps matching TRBD1 (6 bases). This sequence originates from a man aged 25 to 40 in good health. The material sequenced was naive CD8+ T cells sorted from blood. CDR3 bases: TGTGCCAGCAGTCATCACGAGGGGACACTTTATGGCTACACCTTC. It encodes CASSHHEGTLYGYTF.